This T cell receptor beta chain appears in the sequencing data of a study of T cell responses to AZD1222 COVID-19 vaccine. Germline-derived CDR1 and CDR2 are SGHDN and FVKESK. J was trimmed by 0 bases and V by 6 bases; bases with no gene match: 0. The CDR3 runs 14 residues. Sequencing was performed with immunoSEQ multiplex PCR; in TCRdb, only in-frame clones are kept and a portion is missing. The repertoire consists of about 180,000 clones, with roughly 88% occurring once and the leading ten covering less than 0.55%. The chain uses TRBV14 and TRBJ2-1, with 9 nucleotides matching TRBD2. This clonotype originated in an adult in good health. The sample consisted of peripheral blood, taken on day 0 of AZD1222 vaccination. The chain's CDR3 is CASSSGSSYNEQFF. The CDR3 nucleotides read TGTGCCAGCAGTAGCGGGAGCTCCTACAATGAGCAGTTCTTC.